This T cell receptor beta chain was observed in a study of T cells in narcolepsy. Worth noting for this clone: What it binds is not known.

The repertoire was sequenced with immunoSEQ multiplex PCR; TCRdb's copy has only in-frame clones and lacks some. The repertoire holds under 40,000 clones, with roughly 80% as singletons. Broader study findings: Blood of same and different patients, but not healthy controls, reportedly held recurring autoreactive clonotypes. No autoreactive T cell clone sequences appeared in some memory CD4+ repertoires. Autoreactive HCRT-specific and TRIB2-specific clonotypes were marked in same-patient CSF-versus-blood CD4+ comparisons.

This sequence originates from a human donor with narcolepsy. Sequencing input: CD45RA- memory CD4+ T cells from PBMCs.

In nucleotides, the CDR3 is TGCGCCAGCAGCCCCGGAAGACCCCCGGGGGGGGAGCTGTTTTTT. This codes for CASSPGRPPGGELFF. This chain joins TRBV5-1 and TRBJ2-2; D is perhaps TRBD2 (5 bases). This CDR3 is 15 amino acids long. The germline V gene has CDR1 SGHRS and CDR2 YFSETQ. The V end was cut by 4 bases, the J end by 8 bases, with 18 bases between. Supplemented by reference TRBV5-1 and TRBJ2-2, the full variable domain reads KAGVTQTPRYLIKTRGQQVTLSCSPISGHRSVSWYQQTPGQGLQFLFEYFSETQRNKGNFPGRFSGRQFSNSRSEMNVSTLELGDSALYLCASSPGRPPGGELFFGEGSRLTVL.